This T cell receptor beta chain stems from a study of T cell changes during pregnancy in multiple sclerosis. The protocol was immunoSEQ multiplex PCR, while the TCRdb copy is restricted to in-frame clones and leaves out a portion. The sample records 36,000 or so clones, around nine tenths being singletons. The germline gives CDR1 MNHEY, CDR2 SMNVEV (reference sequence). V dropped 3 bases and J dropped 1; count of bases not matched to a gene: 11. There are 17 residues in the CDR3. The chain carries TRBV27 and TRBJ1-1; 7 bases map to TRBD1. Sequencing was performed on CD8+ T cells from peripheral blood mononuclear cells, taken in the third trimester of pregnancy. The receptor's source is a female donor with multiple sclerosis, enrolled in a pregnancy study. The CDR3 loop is CASSFQTGIFGNTEAFF. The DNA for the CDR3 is TGTGCCAGCAGTTTCCAGACAGGGATCTTCGGGAACACTGAAGCTTTCTTT.